This is a list of T cell receptor beta chains from one sample in a study of T cells in Graves' hyperthyroidism and ophthalmopathy. TCRdb re-called the multiplex PCR reads with MiXCR, one entry per CDR3 protein. Among almost 600,000 distinct CDR3 sequences listed, under 60% were seen once. Material for sequencing was peripheral blood or thyroid tissue (not recorded which). All receptors derive from a woman aged 18-30 years with Graves' hyperthyroidism. Each CDR3 is given with its conserved first and last residue. A D gene is named only where the DNA matches it firmly. Clone size is stated in some rows and not others, as once, few, many or a class when expanded.

v_gene: TRBV20-1; j_gene: TRBJ1-5; abundance: many; d_gene: NA; CDR3nt: TGCAGTGCTAGAGATTTCTCTTATAGCAATCAGCCCCAGCATTTT; CDR3aa: CSARDFSYSNQPQHF
v_gene: TRBV11-2; j_gene: TRBJ2-7; abundance: many; d_gene: NA; CDR3nt: TGTGCCAGCAGCTTAACGAGTATCGAGCAGTACTTC; CDR3aa: CASSLTSIEQYF
v_gene: TRBV7-2; j_gene: TRBJ2-3; abundance: NA; d_gene: NA; CDR3nt: TGTGCCAGCAGCTTGGATCAAATCACAGATACGCAGTATTTT; CDR3aa: CASSLDQITDTQYF
v_gene: TRBV25-1; j_gene: TRBJ1-2; abundance: many; d_gene: NA; CDR3nt: TGTGCCAGCAGTGAATACTCGGGGTTCAACTATGGCTACACCTTC; CDR3aa: CASSEYSGFNYGYTF
v_gene: TRBV24-1; j_gene: TRBJ2-1; abundance: few; d_gene: NA; CDR3nt: TGTGCCACCAGTGATTCTTTCGGACAGAACAATGAGCAGTTCTTC; CDR3aa: CATSDSFGQNNEQFF
v_gene: TRBV6-5; j_gene: TRBJ2-7; abundance: many; d_gene: TRBD2; CDR3nt: TGTGCCAGCAGTTACTTGGCTAGCGGGTACTACGAGCAGTACTTC; CDR3aa: CASSYLASGYYEQYF
v_gene: TRBV7-7; j_gene: TRBJ2-1; abundance: few; d_gene: NA; CDR3nt: TGTGCCAGCAGCACCAAGGCCCCATCCGTTACCTGGGGGCAGTTCTTC; CDR3aa: CASSTKAPSVTWGQFF
v_gene: TRBV20-1; j_gene: TRBJ1-1; abundance: many; d_gene: NA; CDR3nt: TGCAGTGCCCTGCCCGGCCGGTTGATGAACACTGAAGCTTTCTTT; CDR3aa: CSALPGRLMNTEAFF
v_gene: TRBV6-2/TRBV6-3; j_gene: TRBJ1-1; abundance: NA; d_gene: NA; CDR3nt: TGTGCCAGCAGTACTCAGGGGAAGGCCAACACTGAAGCTTTCTTT; CDR3aa: CASSTQGKANTEAFF
v_gene: TRBV20-1; j_gene: TRBJ2-1; abundance: few; d_gene: TRBD2; CDR3nt: TGCAGTGCTAGAGGAGGGAGGGCCCAGGAGCAGTTCTTC; CDR3aa: CSARGGRAQEQFF
v_gene: TRBV20-1; j_gene: TRBJ2-7; abundance: NA; d_gene: NA; CDR3nt: TGCAGTGCGTACCAGGGAGTCAGGGAGTACGAGCAGTACTTC; CDR3aa: CSAYQGVREYEQYF